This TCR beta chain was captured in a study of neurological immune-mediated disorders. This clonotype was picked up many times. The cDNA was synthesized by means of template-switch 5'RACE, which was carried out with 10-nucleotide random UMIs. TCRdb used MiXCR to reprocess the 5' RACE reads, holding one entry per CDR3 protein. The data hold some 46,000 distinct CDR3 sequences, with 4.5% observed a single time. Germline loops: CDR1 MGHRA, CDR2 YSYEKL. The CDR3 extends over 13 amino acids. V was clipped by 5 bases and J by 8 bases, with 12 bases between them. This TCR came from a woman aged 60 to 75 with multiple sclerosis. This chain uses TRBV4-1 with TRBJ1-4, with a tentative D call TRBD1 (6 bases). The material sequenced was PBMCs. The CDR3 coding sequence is TGCGCCAGCAGCAGGGGGGTCGGGGAAAAACTGTTTTTT. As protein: CASSRGVGEKLFF.